The next 9 T cell receptor beta chains were all read from a single sample in a study of cytomegalovirus exposure and HLA in healthy donors. Primers: 60 Vbeta forward and 13 Jbeta reverse. Data came from immunoSEQ multiplex PCR; TCRdb stores just in-frame clones and leaves some out. The sample has some 120,000 clones; about 80% are singletons. The sample was PBMCs. These TCRs come from a man younger than 40 in good health and CMV-seronegative.

This sequence joins TRBV19 and TRBJ1-5; D is uncertain. V dropped 5 bases and J dropped 7 bases, with 15 bases sitting between them. There are 14 residues in the CDR3. The V gene's germline CDR1 is LNHDA and CDR2 SQIVND (reference sequence). CDR3 DNA: TGTGCCAGTAGTCCGAGAGCCTCTAACCAGCCCCAGCATTTT. Its translation: CASSPRASNQPQHF.

The table lists this clone with a count of one. V gene TRBV7-2 combines with J gene TRBJ2-3; the match to TRBD1 covers 9 bases. CDR3 length equals 15 residues. The germline CDR1 and CDR2 sequences are SGHTA and FQGNSA. The V gene end was trimmed by 4 bases and the J gene end by 6 bases; junction bases not matched to a gene: 8. CDR3 DNA sequence: TGTGCCAGCAGCTCTACGGACAGGGGCGTGGATACGCAGTATTTT. The encoded protein is CASSSTDRGVDTQYF.

The chain recombines TRBV7-8 with TRBJ1-1; no reliable D call. Looked up from germline, CDR1 is SGHVS and CDR2 is FQNEAQ. The CDR3 has 12 amino acids. Trimming pared 5 bases from V and 5 bases from J, leaving 9 bases between. CDR3 loop: CASSRRGTEAFF. The CDR3 DNA follows: TGTGCCAGCAGCCGGCGGGGTACTGAAGCTTTCTTT.

The V call is TRBV27, the J call TRBJ2-1; the match to TRBD2 covers 9 bases. J was trimmed by 8 bases and V by 4 bases; bases with no gene match: 6. CDR3 length: 14 residues. CDR1 is MNHEY, CDR2 SMNVEV, per germline (reference sequence). As DNA, the CDR3 is TGTGCCAGCAGTTCGCCGGGACTAGCAGATGAGCAGTTCTTC. This encodes CASSSPGLADEQFF.

CDR3 in amino acids: CASSEDMRTGLTDTQYF. The CDR3 nucleotides are TGTGCCAGCAGTGAAGATATGAGGACAGGCCTCACAGATACGCAGTATTTT. The chain links TRBV6-1 to TRBJ2-3; 7 bases are a match to TRBD1. CDR1 is MNHNS, CDR2 SASEGT, per germline. Germline trimming cut 1 base from V and 2 bases from J; bases unmatched to any gene: 9. This CDR3 is 17 amino acids long.

This chain links TRBV9 with TRBJ2-1; 12 bases match TRBD2. With 4 bases clipped from V and 6 bases from J, the junction kept 8 bases outside the gene matches. Germline CDR1 reads SGDLS; CDR2 reads YYNGEE. The CDR3 loop spans 16 amino acids. CDR3 in DNA: TGTGCCAGCAGCTCCGCGACTAGCGGGAGTTTCAATGAGCAGTTCTTC. Amino acids: CASSSATSGSFNEQFF.

A word on this clone: A junction end diverges from the germline sequence, so it may reflect a read error. The chain is built from TRBV10-3 and TRBJ1-5; D remains unclear. Germline CDR1 ENHRY, CDR2 SYGVKD. This CDR3 has 14 residues. The chain's CDR3 is CAITPGYSNQPQNF. CDR3 DNA sequence: TGTGCCATCACTCCGGGATATAGCAATCAGCCCCAGAATTTT.

This clone was picked up one time. V usage is TRBV4-3 and J usage is TRBJ2-1; 13 bases fit TRBD2. This CDR3 region has 17 residues. CDR1 and CDR2 (germline): LGHNA, YSLEER. The ends lost 1 base at V and 10 bases at J; junction bases unmatched: 10. CDR3 in DNA: TGCGCCAGCAGCCAAGGGTCGAAGGGACTAGCGGGGTCAGAGCAGTTCTTC. Translated, it gives CASSQGSKGLAGSEQFF.

The genes are TRBV2 and TRBJ2-7, with D possibly matching TRBD1 (5 bases). Germline V gives CDR1 SNHLY, CDR2 FYNNEI. V gave up 6 bases and J gave up 6 bases, with 18 bases separating them. The length of the CDR3 is 14 residues. CDR3 loop: CASSERGGRGEQYF. The CDR3 DNA is TGTGCCAGCAGCGAGCGCGGCGGAAGGGGCGAGCAGTACTTC.